The 13 T cell receptor beta chains presented below share a single source sample, sequenced in a study of blood T cell repertoires in COVID-19. TCRdb's table, derived via immunoSEQ multiplex PCR, lists solely in-frame clones and lacks some. The table lists about 27,000 clones, around 92% of them singletons. Source material: peripheral blood. The receptors originated from a human donor in a cohort sampled during active COVID-19.

In this sample, this clone is medium-sized. The chain has TRBV6-2 or TRBV6-3 and TRBJ2-5; 7 bases map to TRBD2. Germline V gene lookup returns CDR1 MNHEY and CDR2 SVGEGT. The CDR3 is 15 amino acids. The J segment lost 0 bases and the V segment lost 2 bases, leaving 3 bases of the junction unmatched. The CDR3 region has the DNA TGTGCCAGCAGTTACCTAGCGGAGAACCAAGAGACCCAGTACTTC. As protein: CASSYLAENQETQYF.

V and J are TRBV6-1 and TRBJ1-4, with D possibly matching TRBD1 (5 bases). V was clipped by 2 bases and J by 1 base, with 11 bases between them. This CDR3 comprises 16 residues. Looked up from germline, CDR1 is MNHNS and CDR2 is SASEGT. The CDR3 is CASSESRQRTNEKLFF. CDR3 bases: TGTGCCAGCAGTGAATCAAGACAGAGAACTAATGAAAAACTGTTTTTT.

J is TRBJ1-2 and V is TRBV9; D is possibly TRBD1 (5 bases). The ends were cut back, 4 bases at V and 5 bases at J, with 18 bases in the middle. This CDR3 has 15 amino acids. Germline CDR1 SGDLS, CDR2 YYNGEE. The CDR3 nucleotides read TGTGCCAGCAGCCTGATTAAGGGGCCGACGTATGGCTACACCTTC. Amino acid sequence: CASSLIKGPTYGYTF.

This clone was counted a single time. The V gene is TRBV6-5, the J gene TRBJ2-2; D is unresolved. Germline loops: CDR1 MNHEY, CDR2 SVGAGI. The CDR3 sequence is 15 residues long. V was trimmed by 6 bases and J by 7 bases, leaving 18 bases between them. CDR3 sequence reads: CASSPRRREFGELFF. For the CDR3, the DNA is TGTGCCAGCAGCCCAAGGCGGCGCGAGTTCGGGGAGCTGTTTTTT.

The J gene is TRBJ1-6, the V gene TRBV3-1 (or the pseudogene TRBV3-2); TRBD1 matches 8 bases. Losses at the gene ends were 6 bases for V and 9 bases for J; bases not matched to a gene: 13. Germline CDR1 is LGHDT and CDR2 is YNNKEL (reference sequence). This CDR3 has 16 residues. The CDR3 region is CASRQPTGASGSPLHF. CDR3 DNA: TGTGCCAGCAGACAACCGACAGGGGCATCGGGTTCACCCCTCCACTTT.

The chain combines TRBV5-1 with TRBJ2-1; 7 nucleotides align to TRBD1. The CDR3 is made up of 13 amino acids. Per the germline V gene, CDR1 is SGHRS and CDR2 is YFSETQ. The V segment lost 0 bases and the J segment 8 bases; nucleotides outside the gene matches: 2. This chain's CDR3 is CASSLGQGDEQFF. The CDR3 nucleotides read TGCGCCAGCAGCTTGGGACAGGGCGATGAGCAGTTCTTC. Variable domain in full (rest from reference TRBV5-1 and TRBJ2-1): KAGVTQTPRYLIKTRGQQVTLSCSPISGHRSVSWYQQTPGQGLQFLFEYFSETQRNKGNFPGRFSGRQFSNSRSEMNVSTLELGDSALYLCASSLGQGDEQFFGPGTRLTVL.

CDR3 nucleotide sequence: TGCGCCAGCAGCTCACCGGGACAGCTATACAATGAGCAGTTCTTC. This sequence encodes CASSSPGQLYNEQFF. The chain uses TRBV5-1 and TRBJ2-1; TRBD1 aligns across 7 bases. Germline V gives CDR1 SGHRS, CDR2 YFSETQ. Germline trimming cut 3 bases from V and 4 bases from J; bases unmatched to any gene: 7. This CDR3 has 15 residues.

The rearrangement links TRBV5-1 to TRBJ2-3, with 10 bases that match TRBD1. V gave up 6 bases and J gave up 1 base; unmatched junction bases: 8. This CDR3 region has 16 residues. The germline V gene encodes CDR1 SGHRS and CDR2 YFSETQ. The CDR3 region is CASTRDRGLGTDTQYF. The DNA for the CDR3 is TGCGCCAGCACCCGAGACAGGGGGCTGGGCACAGATACGCAGTATTTT.

The chain combines TRBV6-1 with TRBJ1-1; TRBD1 agrees at 9 bases. This CDR3 comprises 15 residues. CDR1 and CDR2 (germline): MNHNS, SASEGT. With V trimmed by 2 bases and J by 5 bases, 6 bases remained unmatched. CDR3: CASSERGQGRTEAFF. CDR3 nucleotide sequence: TGTGCCAGCAGTGAAAGAGGACAGGGGCGGACTGAAGCTTTCTTT.

This clone was seen a few times. This chain connects TRBV5-1 to TRBJ2-3; 11 bases agree with TRBD1. With V trimmed by 0 bases and J by 0 bases, 6 bases remained unmatched. Germline V CDR1 and CDR2: SGHRS, YFSETQ. The CDR3 runs 18 residues. CDR3 in amino acids: CASSLAGDRGASTDTQYF. CDR3 nucleotide sequence: TGCGCCAGCAGCTTGGCTGGGGACAGGGGGGCGAGCACAGATACGCAGTATTTT.

This chain uses TRBV6-2 or TRBV6-3 with TRBJ2-2; possible D gene TRBD2, 5 bases. Germline assignment: CDR1 MNHEY and CDR2 SVGEGT. Trimming shortened V by 7 bases and J by 8 bases, and 17 bases separated the two germline ends. This CDR3 comprises 14 residues. CDR3 sequence reads: CASIPGEVAGELFF. As DNA, the CDR3 is TGTGCCAGCATCCCCGGCGAGGTAGCGGGGGAGCTGTTTTTT.

The chain links TRBV19 to TRBJ1-2; no clear D gene. V gave up 1 base and J gave up 5 bases, with 11 bases separating them. This CDR3 is 14 amino acids long. CDR1 is LNHDA and CDR2 is SQIVND in the germline V gene (reference sequence). CDR3: CASSIGRHEYGYTF. CDR3 nucleotides: TGTGCCAGTAGTATAGGGCGGCACGAATATGGCTACACCTTC.

This chain uses TRBV3-1 (or the pseudogene TRBV3-2) with TRBJ2-1; unclear D gene. Germline-derived CDR1 and CDR2 are LGHDT and YNNKEL (reference sequence). The CDR3 consists of 12 residues. Trimming removed 4 bases at V and 9 bases at J, with 10 bases between. The CDR3 bases are TGTGCCAGCAGCCTTTTTAGTAGTGAGCAGTTCTTC. Protein: CASSLFSSEQFF.